This T cell receptor beta chain was recorded in a study of shared clonotypes between healthy human individuals. Whole-study findings and limits: In contrast to clonotypes shared by all four donors, non-shared clonotypes had lower generation probabilities.

On sorted subsets, replicate PCRs used roughly 190 ng DNA, or some 28,000 T cell genomes. Produced via immunoSEQ multiplex PCR; TCRdb's table is partial and in-frame only. Here the sample spans 2 million to 2.5 million clones, approximately 96% being singletons. This CDR3 contains 15 residues. Germline V gene data show CDR1 as SGHAT and CDR2 as FQNNGV. V dropped 5 bases and J dropped 1 base, with 14 bases sitting between them. About this clone: Its antigen is unknown.

The rearrangement links TRBV11-2 to TRBJ2-5, with unresolved D. The sequencing input was naive CD4+ T cells sorted from blood. Described subset: CD45RA+ positively selected. The TCR comes from a man between 18 and 29 years old in good health. The CDR3 loop is CASSLPGWGQETQYF. The CDR3 bases are TGTGCCAGCAGCCTCCCCGGATGGGGCCAAGAGACCCAGTACTTC.